This TCR beta chain was recovered during a study of T cells in Graves' hyperthyroidism and ophthalmopathy. Amplified regions were TCR beta CDR3 sequences from RNA transcripts. TCR CDR3 regions were first amplified by RT-PCR with HTBI primers. MiXCR, applied by TCRdb to the multiplex PCR reads, yields one record per CDR3 protein. The data contain approximately 640,000 distinct CDR3 sequences, roughly 17% of them singletons. Study-level findings and limits: The model anticipated ophthalmopathy a median 6.5 months pre-onset.

This CDR3 region has 17 residues. V lost 0 bases and J 0 bases, leaving 15 bases between the germline ends. Germline V CDR1 and CDR2: DFQATT, SNEGSKA (reference sequence). As for this clonotype: The antigen remains unidentified.

This receptor was taken from a woman aged 25 to 39 with Graves' hyperthyroidism. Sequencing input: blood. The gene calls are TRBV20-1 and TRBJ1-5; D remains ambiguous. The CDR3 DNA follows: TGCAGTGCTAGAGATAGCAGTCACTCTTCTAGCAATCAGCCCCAGCATTTT. It codes for CSARDSSHSSSNQPQHF.